The source of this TCR beta chain is a study of shared clonotypes between healthy human individuals. Assay used: immunoSEQ multiplex PCR; TCRdb lists only in-frame clones, some missing. The sample lists roughly 2,500,000 clones, over 85% seen once, with 0.36% in the top ten. The length of the CDR3 is 17 residues. The junction had 11 bases not matched to a gene; V was cut back by 2 bases and J by 4 bases. From germline, CDR1 is SGHTA and CDR2 FQGNSA. This chain uses TRBV7-2 with TRBJ1-2; TRBD1 matches 9 bases. The origin of this receptor is a man younger than 30 in good health. Some clones in this sample may be carry-over from other donors' samples. What was sequenced was naive CD4+ T cells from PBMCs. Subset in this sample: CD45RA+ positively selected. The CDR3 protein is CASSLLQGASGFYGYTF. CDR3 bases: TGTGCCAGCAGCTTATTACAGGGGGCAAGCGGGTTCTATGGCTACACCTTC.